This TCR beta chain was found in a study of OX40 agonist ivuxolimab in advanced cancers. In the study overall: The costimulatory receptor OX40 (CD134) was targeted by ivuxolimab, a fully human IgG2 agonistic monoclonal antibody. Of the approximately 50 dose-escalation patients, hepatocellular carcinoma was present in 19, melanoma in around 15, renal cell carcinoma in 9 and head and neck cancer in 9. Intravenous ivuxolimab was administered to patients every 2 weeks at six dose levels: 0.01, 0.1, 0.3, 1.5, 3 and 10 mg/kg. Partial responses occurred in three dose-escalation patients: two with cutaneous melanoma and one with hepatocellular carcinoma. Peripheral TCRbeta sequencing aimed to test whether ivuxolimab altered TCR sequence diversity and caused clonal T-cell expansion. In the dose-escalation cohort, 82.7% of patients were male, and the mean age was approximately 64 years, with a range of roughly 20 to 80. The paper describes the monotherapy dose-escalation part (N ≈ 52 patients) of the phase I trial of ivuxolimab. Prior anti-PD-1, anti-PD-L1 or anti-CTLA-4 therapy was permitted, and checkpoint inhibitors had been received by roughly 42% of dose-escalation patients. Beyond this particular receptor, the publication reports: After ivuxolimab, more expanded clones were found on average in CD8+ T cells than in CD4+ T cells. At doses from 0.1 to 3.0 mg/kg, clonal expansion was seen in both CD4+ and CD8+ blood T cells between baseline and week 6. Low levels of normalized T-cell clonal expansion were also shown by some nonresponding patients. Which antigens the clonally expanded peripheral T cells were specific for was not determined. In the 0.1-3.0 mg/kg groups, partial responders had among the lowest normalized peripheral clonal expansion, particularly in CD8+ T cells.

This clone occurred once. No cognate antigen has been identified for it. Base quality data are lacking; no much larger clone is found one base away. Patients with autoimmune disease history or receiving systemic immunosuppression were excluded from the trial. Peripheral blood for TCR sequencing was collected from all dose cohorts at baseline, on cycle 4 day 1, and on cycle 7 day 1. Samples came from an open-label, multicenter, first-in-human phase I dose-escalation trial of ivuxolimab. Adults with locally advanced or metastatic head and neck squamous cell, hepatocellular, melanoma or renal cell carcinoma were enrolled in the trial. CD4+ and CD8+ T cells were sorted separately from peripheral blood before TCR sequencing. Genomic DNA was extracted from sorted cells for sequencing of the TCRbeta CDR3 region. The immunoSEQ Assay was used for sequencing of TCRbeta CDR3 regions. Imported from immuneACCESS, the table was reduced by TCRdb to in-frame sequences with V and J called. These copies leave out some clones; in studies compared against another copy, an unresolved V gene accounts for under half, and the cause of the remainder is not known. This sample comprises tens of thousands of clones, approximately 85% of them detected only once. The top ten hold less than 6% of the sample.

The receptor comes from an adult with an advanced solid tumor such as melanoma, head and neck, liver or kidney cancer. The sample in question was CD4+ or CD8+ T cells sorted from blood, obtained in a trial of the OX40 agonist ivuxolimab.

The DNA sequence reads TGTGCCAGCGCAGCGAGGCCGCGGGAAAAACTGTTTTTT. It is translated as CASAARPREKLFF. The V and J genes are TRBV9 and TRBJ1-4; no D gene call is confident. Deletion took 7 bases off V and 8 bases off J, with a span of 15 bases between the germline ends. Including cysteine and phenylalanine, the CDR3 has 13 amino acids. The only DNA kept is the CDR3, 39 bases in frame from the first base. Via the germline V gene, CDR1 is SGDLS and CDR2 YYNGEE.